Following are 8 T cell receptor beta chains from one sample sequenced in a study of cytomegalovirus exposure and HLA in healthy donors. A multiplex PCR was run with 60 Vbeta primers and 13 Jbeta primers. Assay used: immunoSEQ multiplex PCR; TCRdb lists only in-frame clones, some missing. This sample has approximately 140,000 clones, with approximately 80% found just once. Sequenced: PBMCs. Receptor source: a man younger than 35 in good health and CMV-seronegative.

CDR3: CASRAARAPNSPLHF. In nucleotides, the CDR3 is TGCGCCAGCAGGGCAGCGAGGGCACCGAATTCACCCCTCCACTTT. V usage is TRBV5-1 and J usage is TRBJ1-6; D unclear. Germline CDR1 SGHRS, CDR2 YFSETQ. The CDR3 is made up of 15 amino acids. V lost 5 bases and J lost 7, with 16 bases in between.

V usage is TRBV7-2 and J usage is TRBJ1-1; D gene uncertain. Trimming stripped 2 bases from V and 0 bases from J, with 7 bases between. Germline CDR1 is SGHTA and CDR2 is FQGNSA. This CDR3 is built from 14 residues. CDR3 sequence reads: CASSLSVLNTEAFF. As DNA, the CDR3 is TGTGCCAGCAGCTTATCAGTTCTGAACACTGAAGCTTTCTTT.

This chain connects TRBV6-5 to TRBJ2-6; tentative D call: TRBD2 (6 bases). The CDR3 extends over 15 amino acids. Looked up from germline, CDR1 is MNHEY and CDR2 is SVGAGI. Trimming cost V 2 bases and J 2 bases, with 7 bases left between them. The CDR3 loop reads CASSYGGTGANVLTF. The CDR3 bases are TGTGCCAGCAGTTACGGGGGGACTGGGGCCAACGTCCTGACTTTC.

This clone was seen a handful of times. This rearrangement joins TRBV4-2 to TRBJ2-3; TRBD2 agrees at 11 bases. The length of the CDR3 is 18 residues. CDR1 and CDR2 from the germline V gene are LGHNA and YNFKEQ. J was trimmed by 1 base and V by 0 bases; bases with no gene match: 6. Here the CDR3 DNA reads TGTGCCAGCAGCCAAGATGTTTCACTAGCGGGGGGCACAGATACGCAGTATTTT. It translates to CASSQDVSLAGGTDTQYF.

The chain carries TRBV28 and TRBJ1-2; D call uncertain. The CDR3 has 12 residues. CDR1 and CDR2 from the germline V gene are MDHEN and SYDVKM. The germline V and J ends were trimmed by 6 bases and 4 bases, with 9 bases remaining between them. As DNA, the CDR3 is TGTGCCAGCAGGGAGTGGAGCTATGGCTACACCTTC. Translation gives CASREWSYGYTF.

The chain joins TRBV9 to TRBJ2-5; TRBD2 matches at 8 bases. The J call may be in error: the DNA end matches TRBJ2-7 better. Per the germline V gene, CDR1 is SGDLS and CDR2 is YYNGEE. This CDR3 has 16 amino acids. The CDR3 region is CASSVDREGSSYEQYF. CDR3 sequence (DNA): TGTGCCAGCAGCGTAGACCGGGAGGGGAGCTCCTACGAGCAGTACTTC.

V and J are TRBV9 and TRBJ2-7; TRBD1 agrees at 8 bases. J lost 5 bases, V lost 0 bases, and 4 bases had no gene match. CDR1 and CDR2 from the germline V gene are SGDLS and YYNGEE. This CDR3 region has 14 residues. The DNA of the CDR3 is TGTGCCAGCAGCGTAGAGGGACAGGATAACGAGCAGTACTTC. This translates into CASSVEGQDNEQYF.

CDR3 DNA: TGTGCCAGCAGGGTTACGGGACAGGCGAACACTGAAGCTTTCTTT. Encoded protein: CASRVTGQANTEAFF. The chain combines TRBV7-6 with TRBJ1-1, with 8 bases aligning to TRBD1. Trimming at V came to 6 bases and at J to 1 base, leaving 7 bases not matched to a gene. The germline gives CDR1 SGHVS, CDR2 FNYEAQ. The CDR3 covers 15 residues.